This T cell receptor beta chain stems from a study of HIV-infected children after antiretroviral therapy interruption. On the study more broadly: Continuous-treatment children had median age around 8 years, interruption around 9.5 years. Interruption-arm samples span weeks 0, 12, interruption end (24 or 48), and about 3 years post-study. Overall study results and limits: Naive CD4+ CDR3 sharing between time points fell after interruption began.

Unique molecular identifiers were included in an RNA-based 3' RACE TCR library. Using its own MiXCR run on the 3' RACE reads, TCRdb lists one record per CDR3 protein. Here the sample spans about 86,000 distinct CDR3 sequences, about 7.2% being singletons. Germline assignment: CDR1 LNHDA and CDR2 SQIVND (reference sequence). The ends were cut back, 3 bases at V and 3 bases at J, with 9 bases in the middle. The CDR3 is 13 residues long. This clonotype was counted only a few times. As yet, its antigen is unknown. Treatment denoted: PENTA 11 planned treatment interruption arm or continuous ART arm. The material sequenced was CD45RA+ CD4+ T cells from PBMCs, pooled from several time points, taken from a donor given antiretroviral therapy, either interrupted or continuous. Indicated subset: naive CD4+ CD45RA+ CD45RO- T cells. The J gene is TRBJ2-7, the V gene TRBV19; D is possibly TRBD1 (5 bases). The source of this sequence is a pool of human donors with HIV. CDR3 protein: CASSMAQGYEQYF. CDR3 DNA sequence: TGTGCCAGTAGTATGGCTCAGGGCTACGAGCAGTACTTC.